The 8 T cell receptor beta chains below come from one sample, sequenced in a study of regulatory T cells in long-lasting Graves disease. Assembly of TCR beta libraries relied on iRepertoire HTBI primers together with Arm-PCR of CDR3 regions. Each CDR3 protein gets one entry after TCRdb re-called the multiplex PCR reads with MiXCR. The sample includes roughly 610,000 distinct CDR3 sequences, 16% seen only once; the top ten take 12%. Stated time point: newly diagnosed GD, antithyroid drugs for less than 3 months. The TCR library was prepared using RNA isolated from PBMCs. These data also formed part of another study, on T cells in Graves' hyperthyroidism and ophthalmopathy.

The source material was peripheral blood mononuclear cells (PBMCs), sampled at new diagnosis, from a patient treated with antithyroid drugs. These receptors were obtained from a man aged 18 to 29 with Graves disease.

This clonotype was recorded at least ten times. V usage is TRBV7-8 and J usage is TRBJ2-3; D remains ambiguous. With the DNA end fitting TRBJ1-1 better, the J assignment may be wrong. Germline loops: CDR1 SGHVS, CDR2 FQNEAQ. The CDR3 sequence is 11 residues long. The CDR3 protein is CASSTGLGAFF. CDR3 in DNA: TGTGCCAGCAGCACGGGCTTAGGAGCTTTCTTT.

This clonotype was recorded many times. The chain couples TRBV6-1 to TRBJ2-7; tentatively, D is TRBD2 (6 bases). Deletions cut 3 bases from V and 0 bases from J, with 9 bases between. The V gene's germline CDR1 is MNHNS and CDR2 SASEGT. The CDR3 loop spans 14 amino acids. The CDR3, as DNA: TGTGCCAGCAGTGAGGGACTGCTCTCCTACGAGCAGTACTTC. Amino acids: CASSEGLLSYEQYF.

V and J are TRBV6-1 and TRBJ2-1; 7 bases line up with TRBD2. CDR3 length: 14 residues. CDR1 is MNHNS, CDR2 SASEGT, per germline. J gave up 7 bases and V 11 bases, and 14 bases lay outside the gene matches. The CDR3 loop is CAHRRETSLNEQFF. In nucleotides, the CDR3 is TGTGCCCACCGACGCGAGACTAGCCTGAATGAGCAGTTCTTC.

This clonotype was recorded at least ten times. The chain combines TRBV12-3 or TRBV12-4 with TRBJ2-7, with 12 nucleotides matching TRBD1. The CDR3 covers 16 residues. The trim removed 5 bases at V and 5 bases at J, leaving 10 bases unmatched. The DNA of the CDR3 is TGTGCCAGCAGTCCAGGAGGGGGACAGGGGGCCCACGAGCAGTACTTC. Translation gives CASSPGGGQGAHEQYF.

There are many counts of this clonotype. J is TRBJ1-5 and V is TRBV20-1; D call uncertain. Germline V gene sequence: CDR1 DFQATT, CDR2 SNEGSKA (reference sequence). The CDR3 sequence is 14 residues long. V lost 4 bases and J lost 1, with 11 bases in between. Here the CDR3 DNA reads TGCAGTGCTACGGGCCGGTTAAGCAATCAGCCCCAGCATTTT. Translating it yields CSATGRLSNQPQHF.

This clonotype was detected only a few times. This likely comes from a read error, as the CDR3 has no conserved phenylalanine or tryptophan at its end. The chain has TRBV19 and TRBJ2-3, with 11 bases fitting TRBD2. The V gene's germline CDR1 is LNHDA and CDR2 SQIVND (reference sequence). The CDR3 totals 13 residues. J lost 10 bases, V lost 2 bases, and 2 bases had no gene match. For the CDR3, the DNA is TGTGCCAGTAGTATAACTAGCGGGAGTTCGCAGTATCTT. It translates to CASSITSGSSQYL.

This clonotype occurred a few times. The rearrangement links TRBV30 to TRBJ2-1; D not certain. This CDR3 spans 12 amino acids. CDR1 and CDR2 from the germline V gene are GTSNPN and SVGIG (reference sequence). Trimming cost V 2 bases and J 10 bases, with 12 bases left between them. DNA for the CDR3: TGTGCCTGGAGTCCCTCCGCCCCAGAGCAGTTCTTC. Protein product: CAWSPSAPEQFF.

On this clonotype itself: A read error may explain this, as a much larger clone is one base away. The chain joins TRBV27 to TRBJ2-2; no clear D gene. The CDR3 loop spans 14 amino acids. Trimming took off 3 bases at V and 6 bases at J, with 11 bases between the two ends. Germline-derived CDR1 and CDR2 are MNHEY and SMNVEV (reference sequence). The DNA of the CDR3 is TGTGCCAGCAGTTTCTCGACTTCTGCCGGGGAGCTGTTTTTT. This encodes CASSFSTSAGELFF.